The TCR beta chain under discussion was sequenced for a study of graft-versus-host responses after intestinal transplantation. Study context: All recipients were given anti-thymocyte globulin induction, and tacrolimus and steroids were then administered for around three years. Study outcomes and limitations: The highest levels of circulating GvH clones went along with early declines in HvG clones after transplant. The study found high graft-versus-host to host-versus-graft clonal ratios in allografts of patients with graft-donor T cell macrochimerism. The marrow of recipients harbored GvH clones, and ileum or blood showed some of them first.

Concerning this clone itself: Its antigen is not known.

Libraries were prepared by immunoSEQ multiplex PCR; TCRdb keeps only in-frame clonotypes and omits some of them. The sample has more than 50,000 clones, about 89% seen once. Trimming removed 2 bases from V and 5 bases from J, with 9 bases in between. The CDR3 runs to 13 residues. In germline, CDR1 is SGHTA, CDR2 FQGNSA. The TCR sequence derives from a human patient who received an intestinal transplant, so some T cells may come from the graft donor. The V call is TRBV7-2, the J call TRBJ1-1; possible D gene TRBD1, 6 bases. The sample here was PBMCs, taken nearly 670 days after intestinal transplant. CDR3 loop: CASSLLRGTEAFF. The CDR3 region has the DNA TGTGCCAGCAGCTTACTTAGGGGGACTGAAGCTTTCTTT.